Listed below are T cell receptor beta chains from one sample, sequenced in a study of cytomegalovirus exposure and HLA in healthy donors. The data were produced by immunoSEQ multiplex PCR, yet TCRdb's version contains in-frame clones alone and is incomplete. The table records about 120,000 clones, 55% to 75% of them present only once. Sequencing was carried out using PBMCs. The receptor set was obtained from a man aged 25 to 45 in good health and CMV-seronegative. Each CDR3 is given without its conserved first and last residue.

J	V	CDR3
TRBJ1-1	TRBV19	ASSIQAGTEAF
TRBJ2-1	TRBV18	ASSPLADPYNEQF
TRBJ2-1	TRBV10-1	AGEGSGNEQF
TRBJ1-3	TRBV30	AWSVLSPGNTIY
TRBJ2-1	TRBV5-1	ASSPQGARIGEQF
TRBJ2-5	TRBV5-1	ASRNSGGRQETQY
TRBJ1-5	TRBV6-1	ASPGGQPQH
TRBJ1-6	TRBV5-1	ASSFLGTGYNSPLH
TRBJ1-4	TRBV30	AWSGGVGEKLF
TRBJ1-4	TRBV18	ASSPRYQTGEKLF
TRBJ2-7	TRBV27	ASSPGAGGLYEQY
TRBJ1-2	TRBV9	ASSSMGLGYT
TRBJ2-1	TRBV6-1	ASSGGGKPF
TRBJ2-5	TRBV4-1	ASSQESGGAEGETQY
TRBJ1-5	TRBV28	ASSLCFLRDWSNQPQH
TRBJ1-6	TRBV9	ASSAETGVGISPLH
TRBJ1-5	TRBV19	ASTLRQGNQPQH
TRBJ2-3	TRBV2	ASSPYFGESTDTQY
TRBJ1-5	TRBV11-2	ASSLVPLRVADQPQH
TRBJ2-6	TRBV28	ASSSAGTGGVRKSGANVLT
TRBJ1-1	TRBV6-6	ASRAGGSHAEAF
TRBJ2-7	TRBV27	ASSHPYGQGPYEQY
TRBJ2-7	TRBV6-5	ASSRTGDEQY
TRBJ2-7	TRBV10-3	AISEPWTGETYEQY
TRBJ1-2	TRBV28	ASSLWADMDYGYT
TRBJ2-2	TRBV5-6	ASSLASLTGELF
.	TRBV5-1	ASSFSGVGYEQY
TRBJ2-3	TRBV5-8	ASSFLAGGPKDTDTQY
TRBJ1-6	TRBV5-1	ASSLTDLTYNSPLH